This TCR beta chain was recorded in a study of blood T cells in healthy people across ages. Germline lookup yields CDR1 MNHEY and CDR2 SMNVEV (reference sequence). Trimming removed 3 bases from V and 0 bases from J, with 9 bases in between. CDR3 size: 16 residues. It was with a sample-barcoded 5' primer and a J-beta primer mix that a second PCR of about 7 to 12 cycles was run. Each CDR3 protein gets one entry after TCRdb re-called the 5' RACE reads with MiXCR. In the table there are around 990,000 distinct CDR3 sequences, 35% to 45% of which are singletons. The chain is built from TRBV27 and TRBJ1-6; D is ambiguous. Sequenced sample: blood. The clonotype originates from a man aged 18 to 30 in good health. This CDR3 is CASSLGPSSYNSPLHF. In DNA form, the CDR3 reads TGTGCCAGCAGTTTGGGCCCCAGCTCCTATAATTCACCCCTCCACTTT.